This T cell receptor (beta chain) was obtained from a study of CD4 and CD8 cells across lung adenocarcinoma regions. TCRdb re-called the PCR reads with MiXCR, one entry per CDR3 protein. This sample has roughly 4,000 distinct CDR3 sequences, with roughly 51% found just once. Localized lung adenocarcinoma, a non-small cell lung cancer, affected the donors. The sample holds a few counts of this clonotype. This CDR3 has 15 amino acids. Germline V CDR1 and CDR2: MNHNS, SASEGT. Trimming shortened V by 5 bases and J by 5 bases, and 18 bases separated the two germline ends. This receptor was identified in a female donor with lung adenocarcinoma. The CD4 and CD8 labels of this study may be unreliable. Sequencing was done on a sample of CD4+ T cells from the margin of a lung tumor. This chain links TRBV6-1 with TRBJ2-5, with a tentative D call TRBD1 (6 bases). The CDR3 region has the DNA TGTGCCAGCAGTCTAACAGGGCCGGAGCTCGAGACCCAGTACTTC. Residues: CASSLTGPELETQYF.